The present TCR beta chain was sequenced within a study of blood T cell repertoires in COVID-19 (dated by TCRdb to about 2020). Broadly, across the study: Samples from collaborators originated in the United States, Italy and Spain and spanned both the acute and convalescent phases of COVID-19. The prospective study material was composed of cDNA or gDNA derived from T cells, B-cell-depleted T cells, or PBMCs. Subjects who had been exposed to COVID-19, were actively infected with it, or had recovered from it provided the deeply sampled blood TCRbeta repertoires that made up the dataset. A freely available public database, intended as a resource for researchers studying the immune response to SARS-CoV-2, is where the repertoires were released. The samples were drawn from the first 160 participants of the ongoing ImmuneRACE study and from over a thousand subjects provided by 6 global collaborators. The sample metadata nearly always contained a de-identified subject ID, COVID-19 status, age in years and sex. Where available, HLA class I and class II types were obtained from metadata supplied by the sample provider rather than from assay-based typing. Beyond this particular receptor, the publication reports: The amount of clinical and demographic metadata varied by source and participant and was provided uncurated.

TCRbeta CDR3 regions were amplified from genomic DNA by means of the immunoSEQ Assay, a bias-controlled multiplex PCR. The authors' analysis ran thus. Nucleated cell counts per sample were estimated from amplification of reference gene primers within the assay. Sequence reads were collapsed and filtered to measure the absolute abundance of every unique TCRbeta CDR3 rearrangement. For each sample, productive Simpson clonality was calculated as the square root of Simpson's diversity index across productive rearrangements. Entries here come from immuneACCESS through TCRdb and include only in-frame sequences with V and J called. Some clones fail to appear in such tables; in the studies checked, an unresolved V gene covers under half of the shortfall, and the cause of the remainder is unknown. V, J and clone size are taken as reported in that table, and D and trimming were inferred from the DNA itself. This sample comprises approximately 220,000 clones, over 80% of them detected only once. The top ten clones comprise 1.2% of the sample.

As encoded in the germline V gene (reference sequence), CDR1 is MNHEY while CDR2 is SMNVEV. Including cysteine and phenylalanine, the CDR3 has 14 amino acids. Only the CDR3 part of the read is kept: 42 bases, read in frame from the first base. The V and J ends are trimmed by 4 bases and 8 bases, leaving 17 bases between them. Participants in the prospective study were aged roughly 18 to 100 years, lived in some 24 United States geographic areas, and enrolled through a virtual design. In the prospective study, cohorts were assigned on the basis of participant-reported clinical history obtained from a screening survey and a study questionnaire. For ImmuneRACE Cohort 3, a participant was defined as recovered based on two consecutive negative NP/OP PCR tests, clearance by a healthcare professional, or resolution of symptoms. In the prospective study, whole blood, serum and a nasopharyngeal or oropharyngeal swab were collected from each participant by mobile phlebotomists. Prospective study participants could optionally give additional blood draws and questionnaires over an approximately two-month period. Before DNA extraction, prospective study blood samples were shipped either frozen or at room temperature.

A single count supports this clone. It lacks a known antigen. No base-level quality is on record; no much larger clone is a single base apart. This receptor was identified in a man aged 25-45 years who had recovered from COVID-19. The chain is encoded by TRBV27 joined to TRBJ1-2; D gene: possibly TRBD1, on 5 matching bases. The specimen sequenced was PBMCs or T cells enriched from blood (not recorded which). The DNA sequence follows: TGTGCCAGCAGTTGGTCTCAGGGCTTTGGAGGCTACACCTTC. This is translated as CASSWSQGFGGYTF.